This T cell receptor beta chain was captured in a study of blood T cell repertoires in COVID-19 (dated by TCRdb to the early 2020s). At the level of the whole study: Samples covering the acute and convalescent phases of COVID-19 were provided by collaborators in the United States, Italy and Spain. The prospective study material was composed of cDNA or gDNA derived from T cells, B-cell-depleted T cells, or PBMCs. Subjects who had been exposed to COVID-19, were actively infected with it, or had recovered from it provided the deeply sampled blood TCRbeta repertoires that made up the dataset. A freely available public database, intended as a resource for researchers studying the immune response to SARS-CoV-2, is where the repertoires were released. Samples were obtained from the ongoing ImmuneRACE study (first 160 participants) and from about 1,300 subjects provided by 6 global collaborators. Sample metadata almost always included a de-identified subject ID, COVID-19 status, age in years and sex. HLA class I and class II types, where available, came from metadata supplied by the sample provider rather than from assay-based typing. Overall study outcomes, separate from this receptor: The quantity of clinical and demographic metadata differed by source and by participant and was supplied without curation.

Regarding this clone: Its antigen remains undetermined. Base qualities are not recorded, but no much larger clone differs from it by a single base.

At one collaborating source in Seattle, patients were enrolled during active infection and were followed longitudinally through the course of disease. Collaborating institutions collected whole blood in K2EDTA tubes following their own protocols. For TCRbeta analysis, collaborators shipped samples in one of three forms: frozen whole blood, isolated PBMCs, or DNA extracted from either of those sample types. The CDR3 covers 14 residues, taking in both the cysteine and the phenylalanine. The kept DNA is CDR3 alone, 42 bases in frame from the first base. Trimming at the junction amounts to 1 base on V and 6 bases on J, and the germline ends lie 12 bases apart. The CDR1 and CDR2 encoded by the germline V gene (reference sequence) are SEHNR and FQNEAQ. TCRbeta CDR3 regions were amplified from genomic DNA using the immunoSEQ Assay, a bias-controlled multiplex PCR. The authors' pipeline ran thus. Nucleated cell counts per sample were estimated from amplification of reference gene primers within the assay. To quantify the absolute abundance of each unique TCRbeta CDR3 rearrangement, sequence reads were collapsed and filtered. For each sample, productive Simpson clonality was calculated as the square root of Simpson's diversity index over productive rearrangements. TCRdb provides this immuneACCESS table in a form limited to in-frame rearrangements. Some clones are lacking; in checked studies, under half of them reflect an unresolved V gene, and why the rest are absent is not known. That table supplies the V and J calls and clone size; D and trimming were determined from the DNA. This sample comprises almost 200,000 clones, 85% of them detected only once. Around 1% of the sample comes from the top ten.

This clonotype originated in a man between 60 and 75 years old with COVID-19, enrolled during active disease. Sequencing was performed on peripheral blood. The V and J genes are TRBV7-9 and TRBJ1-1; a weak D assignment points to TRBD1 (5 bases agree). At the DNA level, the sequence is TGTGCCAGCAGCTTAGTCGGGGGGTCCGCTGAAGCTTTCTTT. Its protein product is CASSLVGGSAEAFF. Extended through the reference TRBV7-9 and TRBJ1-1 proteins, this CDR3 yields the full variable domain: DTGVSQNPRHKITKRGQNVTFRCDPISEHNRLYWYRQTLGQGPEFLTYFQNEAQLEKSRLLSDRFSAERPKGSFSTLEIQRTEQGDSAMYLCASSLVGGSAEAFFGQGTRLTVV.